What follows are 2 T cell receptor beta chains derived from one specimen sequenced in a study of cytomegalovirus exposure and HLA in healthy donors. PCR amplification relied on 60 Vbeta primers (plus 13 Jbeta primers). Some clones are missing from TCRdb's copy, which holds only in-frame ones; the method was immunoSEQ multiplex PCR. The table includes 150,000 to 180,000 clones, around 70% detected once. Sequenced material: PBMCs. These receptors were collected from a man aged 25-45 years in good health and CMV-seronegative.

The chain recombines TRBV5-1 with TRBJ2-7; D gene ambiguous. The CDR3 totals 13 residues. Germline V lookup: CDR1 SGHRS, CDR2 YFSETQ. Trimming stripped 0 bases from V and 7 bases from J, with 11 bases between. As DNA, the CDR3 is TGCGCCAGCAGCTTGGACCGACCGCGGGAGCAGTACTTC. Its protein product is CASSLDRPREQYF. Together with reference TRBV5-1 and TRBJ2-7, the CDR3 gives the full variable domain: KAGVTQTPRYLIKTRGQQVTLSCSPISGHRSVSWYQQTPGQGLQFLFEYFSETQRNKGNFPGRFSGRQFSNSRSEMNVSTLELGDSALYLCASSLDRPREQYFGPGTRLTVT.

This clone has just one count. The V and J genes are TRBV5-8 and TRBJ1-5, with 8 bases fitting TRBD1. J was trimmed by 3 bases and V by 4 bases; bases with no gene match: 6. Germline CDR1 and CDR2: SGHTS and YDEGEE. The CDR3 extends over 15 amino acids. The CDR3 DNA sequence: TGTGCCAGCAGCCCGAGGACAGGGCACAATCAGCCCCAGCATTTT. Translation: CASSPRTGHNQPQHF.